This passage covers 14 T cell receptor beta chains from one sample sequenced in a study of blood T cell repertoires in COVID-19. Produced via immunoSEQ multiplex PCR; TCRdb's table is partial and in-frame only. The sample holds over 45,000 clones; 91% are singletons and the top ten take over 6.5%. The specimen sequenced was peripheral blood. These TCRs come from a woman aged 60-75 years with active or convalescent COVID-19.

The V and J genes are TRBV2 and TRBJ1-5; 9 bases fit TRBD1. V shed 5 bases and J 7 bases; nucleotides not matched to a gene: 6. Germline-derived CDR1 and CDR2 are SNHLY and FYNNEI. This CDR3 is built from 14 residues. CDR3 in amino acids: CASSTGTGNQPQHF. The CDR3 nucleotides are TGTGCCAGCAGTACCGGGACAGGGAACCAGCCCCAGCATTTT.

This clone was seen a handful of times. This chain connects TRBV27 to TRBJ1-2; D may be TRBD1 (6 bases). Germline V CDR1 and CDR2: MNHEY, SMNVEV (reference sequence). Trimming pared 5 bases from V and 1 base from J, leaving 11 bases between. The CDR3 spans 14 residues. The CDR3 here is CASSPDSINYGYTF. DNA of the CDR3: TGTGCCAGCAGTCCGGACAGCATTAACTATGGCTACACCTTC.

V usage is TRBV5-1 and J usage is TRBJ1-5, with D maybe TRBD1 (5 bases). The germline V gene has CDR1 SGHRS and CDR2 YFSETQ. The CDR3 has 15 amino acids. V dropped 4 bases and J dropped 3 bases, with 14 bases sitting between them. DNA for the CDR3: TGCGCCAGCAGCCCAGAGGGACTGCACAATCAGCCCCAGCATTTT. Amino acid sequence: CASSPEGLHNQPQHF.

The V and J genes are TRBV28 and TRBJ1-5, with 7 positions matching TRBD1. Per germline, CDR1 MDHEN and CDR2 SYDVKM. CDR3 length: 17 residues. After removal of 4 bases from V and 4 bases from J, the junction contained 13 bases not matched to a gene. CDR3 in amino acids: CASSSPLPGQKNQPQHF. The CDR3 DNA reads as TGTGCCAGCAGTTCCCCCCTCCCGGGACAGAAGAATCAGCCCCAGCATTTT.

This rearrangement joins TRBV9 to TRBJ2-1, with D perhaps TRBD2 (6 bases). The V gene lost 4 bases and the J gene lost 5 bases, with 10 bases spanning the gap. CDR1 and CDR2 from the germline V gene are SGDLS and YYNGEE. The CDR3 sequence is 13 residues long. The CDR3 nucleotides are TGTGCCAGCAGCACACTAGCTAACAATGAGCAGTTCTTC. It specifies CASSTLANNEQFF.

In its sample, this clone was seen once. The V call is TRBV30, the J call TRBJ2-3; 8 nucleotides match TRBD2. J was trimmed by 2 bases and V by 3 bases; bases with no gene match: 10. Per germline, CDR1 GTSNPN and CDR2 SVGIG (reference sequence). The CDR3 length is 16 residues. CDR3 in DNA: TGTGCCTGGAGCTCCCCTAGCGGGTCATTCACAGATACGCAGTATTTT. As protein: CAWSSPSGSFTDTQYF.

CDR3 in amino acids: CASRGTFGNTIYF. CDR3 nucleotides: TGTGCCAGCCGCGGGACTTTCGGAAACACCATATATTTT. The V gene is TRBV6-5, the J gene TRBJ1-3, with D maybe TRBD1 (5 bases). V was trimmed by 8 bases and J by 4 bases, leaving 12 bases between them. Germline loops: CDR1 MNHEY, CDR2 SVGAGI. This CDR3 has 13 amino acids.

The chain recombines TRBV19 with TRBJ2-7; D perhaps matches TRBD1 (6 bases). This CDR3 region has 14 residues. The ends were cut back, 5 bases at V and 2 bases at J, with 13 bases in the middle. Looked up from germline, CDR1 is LNHDA and CDR2 is SQIVND (reference sequence). CDR3 DNA sequence: TGTGCCAGTAGTCCCCGGACAGCCACCTACGAGCAGTACTTC. Its protein is CASSPRTATYEQYF.

The V call is TRBV28, the J call TRBJ1-5; D is unclear. This CDR3 comprises 16 residues. Trimming pared 4 bases from V and 11 bases from J, leaving 24 bases between. Germline loops: CDR1 MDHEN, CDR2 SYDVKM. The CDR3, as DNA: TGTGCCAGCAGTTCACTCCTGGACGCGGGAGGGATGACCCAGCATTTT. Its protein product is CASSSLLDAGGMTQHF.

The rearrangement joins TRBV30 to TRBJ1-6; D perhaps matches TRBD1 (5 bases). Trimming stripped 1 base from V and 11 bases from J, with 12 bases between. CDR1 is GTSNPN, CDR2 SVGIG, per germline (reference sequence). The CDR3 sequence is 13 residues long. The DNA of the CDR3 is TGTGCCTGGAGTGCTGACAGTAAGGCACCCCTCCACTTT. This codes for CAWSADSKAPLHF. Looking up the rest from reference TRBV30 and TRBJ1-6 gives the full variable domain: SQTIHQWPATLVQPVGSPLSLECTVEGTSNPNLYWYRQAAGRGLQLLFYSVGIGQISSEVPQNLSASRPQDRQFILSSKKLLLSDSGFYLCAWSADSKAPLHFGNGTRLTVT.

The J gene is TRBJ1-4, the V gene TRBV28; D not resolved. The V gene's germline CDR1 is MDHEN and CDR2 SYDVKM. The CDR3 consists of 15 residues. V lost 5 bases and J lost 0, with 10 bases in between. For the CDR3, the DNA is TGTGCCAGCAGTCCCCACACCGCAACTAATGAAAAACTGTTTTTT. It specifies CASSPHTATNEKLFF.

There are a few counts of this clone. The V gene is TRBV5-6, the J gene TRBJ1-2; the match to TRBD1 covers 9 bases. The CDR3 runs 13 residues. Germline V gene sequence: CDR1 SGHDT, CDR2 YYEEEE. Germline trimming cut 5 bases from V and 4 bases from J; bases unmatched to any gene: 3. CDR3 in DNA: TGTGCCAGCAGTCGGGGACAGGGCTATGGCTACACCTTC. This sequence encodes CASSRGQGYGYTF.

V usage is TRBV4-3 and J usage is TRBJ2-7, with 10 bases fitting TRBD2. The CDR3 totals 19 residues. V shed 1 base and J 6 bases; nucleotides not matched to a gene: 18. Germline CDR1 reads LGHNA; CDR2 reads YSLEER. The chain's CDR3 is CASSQVFKPSSGRGSEQYF. The CDR3 nucleotides are TGCGCCAGCAGCCAAGTATTTAAGCCGTCTAGCGGGAGAGGGTCCGAGCAGTACTTC.

The chain carries TRBV9 and TRBJ1-1; 9 positions match TRBD1. The trim removed 3 bases at V and 4 bases at J, leaving 4 bases unmatched. The CDR3 contains 14 residues. Germline values: CDR1 SGDLS, CDR2 YYNGEE. In DNA form, the CDR3 reads TGTGCCAGCAGCGGGCGACAGGGGGGCACTGAAGCTTTCTTT. The encoded protein is CASSGRQGGTEAFF.